The 4 T cell receptor beta chains in this list originate from one sample, sequenced in a study of cytomegalovirus exposure and HLA in healthy donors. Primers for the PCR totalled 60 Vbeta and 13 Jbeta. TCRdb's table, derived via immunoSEQ multiplex PCR, lists solely in-frame clones and lacks some. Of some 190,000 clones in the sample, roughly 76% are singletons; the top ten hold around 2.2%. Material: PBMCs. Receptors were obtained from a woman aged 30 to 39 in good health and CMV-seropositive.

The chain combines TRBV5-6 with TRBJ1-5; a possible D gene is TRBD1 (5 bases). Germline CDR1 is SGHDT and CDR2 is YYEEEE. Trimming took 4 bases from V and 0 from J, leaving 11 bases between them. This CDR3 comprises 15 residues. DNA for the CDR3: TGTGCCAGCAGCCGGAGACAGTATAGCAATCAGCCCCAGCATTTT. As protein: CASSRRQYSNQPQHF.

The chain uses TRBV9 and TRBJ2-2, with 8 bases aligning to TRBD2. Unmatched junction bases numbered 6, after V lost 4 bases and J lost 1 base. CDR3 length equals 16 residues. Germline CDR1 and CDR2: SGDLS and YYNGEE. The CDR3 is CASSPQLAENTGELFF. Written as DNA, the CDR3 is TGTGCCAGCAGCCCCCAACTAGCGGAGAACACCGGGGAGCTGTTTTTT.

This chain joins TRBV6-6 and TRBJ1-3; maybe TRBD1 (5 bases). Germline values: CDR1 MNHNY, CDR2 SVGAGI (reference sequence). V lost 6 bases and J 0 bases, leaving 12 bases between the germline ends. CDR3 length equals 15 residues. CDR3: CASRSDRSSGNTIYF. The CDR3 coding sequence is TGTGCCAGCAGATCAGACAGATCCTCTGGAAACACCATATATTTT.

The chain employs TRBV5-6 and TRBJ1-2; D ambiguous. Trimming took 3 bases from V and 4 from J, leaving 10 bases between them. CDR3 length: 13 residues. Germline V gene sequence: CDR1 SGHDT, CDR2 YYEEEE. CDR3 sequence (DNA): TGTGCCAGCAGCTCGGGTTCGACCTATGGCTACACCTTC. Its translation: CASSSGSTYGYTF.